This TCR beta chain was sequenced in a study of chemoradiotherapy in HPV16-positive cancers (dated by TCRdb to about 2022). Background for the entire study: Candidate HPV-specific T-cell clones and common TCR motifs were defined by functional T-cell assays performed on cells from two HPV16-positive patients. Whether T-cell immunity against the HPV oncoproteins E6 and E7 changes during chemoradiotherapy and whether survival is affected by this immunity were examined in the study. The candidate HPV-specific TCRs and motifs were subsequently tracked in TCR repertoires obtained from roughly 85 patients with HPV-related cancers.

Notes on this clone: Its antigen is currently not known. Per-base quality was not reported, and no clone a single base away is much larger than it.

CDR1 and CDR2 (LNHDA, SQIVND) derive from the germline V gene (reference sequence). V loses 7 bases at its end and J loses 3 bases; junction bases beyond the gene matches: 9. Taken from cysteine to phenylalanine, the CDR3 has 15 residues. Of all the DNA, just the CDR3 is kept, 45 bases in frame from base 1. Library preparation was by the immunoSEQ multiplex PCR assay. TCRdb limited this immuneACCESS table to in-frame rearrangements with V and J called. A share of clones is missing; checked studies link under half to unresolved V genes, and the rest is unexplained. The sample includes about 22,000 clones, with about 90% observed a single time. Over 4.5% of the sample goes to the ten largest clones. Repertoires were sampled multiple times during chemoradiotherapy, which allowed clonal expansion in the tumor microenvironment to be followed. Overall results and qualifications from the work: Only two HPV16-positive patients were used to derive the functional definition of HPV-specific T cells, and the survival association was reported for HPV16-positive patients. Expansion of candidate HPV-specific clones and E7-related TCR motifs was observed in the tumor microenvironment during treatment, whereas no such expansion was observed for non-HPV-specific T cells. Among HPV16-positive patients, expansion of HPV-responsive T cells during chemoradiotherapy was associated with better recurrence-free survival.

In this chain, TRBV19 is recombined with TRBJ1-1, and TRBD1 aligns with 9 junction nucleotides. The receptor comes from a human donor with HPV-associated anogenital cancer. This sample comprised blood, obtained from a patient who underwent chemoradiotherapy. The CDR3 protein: CASTPDRGRYTEAFF. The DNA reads TGTGCCAGTACCCCAGACAGGGGGAGGTACACTGAAGCTTTCTTT.